The 4 T cell receptor beta chains in this list originate from one sample, sequenced in a study of identical twins. TCRdb passed the 5' RACE reads through MiXCR, listing each CDR3 protein once. The sample yields under 900,000 distinct CDR3 sequences, around an eighth seen once. This same sample was also taken into another study, of yellow fever vaccine responses in identical twins.

Source material: PBMCs. These receptors all come from a woman between 18 and 30 years old in good health.

This clonotype occurred many times. This chain links TRBV12-3 or TRBV12-4 with TRBJ2-7; TRBD2 matches 14 bases. The CDR3 runs to 15 residues. V lost 6 bases and J lost 5; bases outside the gene matches: 6. The CDR3 loop is CASRPGTSGSNEQYF. The CDR3 DNA reads as TGTGCCAGCAGACCAGGGACTAGCGGGAGTAACGAGCAGTACTTC.

There are a few counts of this clonotype. The chain couples TRBV28 to TRBJ2-4, with D hard to call. V was pared by 1 base and J by 1 base, with 11 bases between. Germline CDR1 is MDHEN and CDR2 is SYDVKM. This CDR3 spans 16 amino acids. CDR3 nucleotides: TGTGCCAGCAGTTTATCATTCAATGTGGCCAAAAACATTCAGTACTTC. Protein: CASSLSFNVAKNIQYF.

This clonotype appeared many times. Written as DNA, the CDR3 is TGTGCCAGCAGTGAATCGGGACCACATTACGAGCAGTACTTC. Translated, it gives CASSESGPHYEQYF. The chain uses TRBV25-1 and TRBJ2-7; D possibly matches TRBD1 or TRBD2 (5 bases each). Trimming removed 1 base from V and 4 bases from J, with 11 bases in between. CDR3 size: 14 residues. Per the germline V gene, CDR1 is MGHDK and CDR2 is SYGVNS.

The chain links TRBV5-6 to TRBJ2-3, with 12 bases identical to TRBD2. CDR1 is SGHDT, CDR2 YYEEEE, per germline. The CDR3 runs 17 residues. Germline trimming cut 4 bases from V and 4 bases from J; bases unmatched to any gene: 10. The CDR3 here is CASSPAGGLAGSDTQYF. In nucleotides, the CDR3 is TGTGCCAGCAGCCCCGCCGGGGGACTAGCGGGTTCAGATACGCAGTATTTT. Full variable domain (rest looked up from reference TRBV5-6 and TRBJ2-3): DAGVTQSPTHLIKTRGQQVTLRCSPKSGHDTVSWYQQALGQGPQFIFQYYEEEERQRGNFPDRFSGHQFPNYSSELNVNALLLGDSALYLCASSPAGGLAGSDTQYFGPGTRLTVL.